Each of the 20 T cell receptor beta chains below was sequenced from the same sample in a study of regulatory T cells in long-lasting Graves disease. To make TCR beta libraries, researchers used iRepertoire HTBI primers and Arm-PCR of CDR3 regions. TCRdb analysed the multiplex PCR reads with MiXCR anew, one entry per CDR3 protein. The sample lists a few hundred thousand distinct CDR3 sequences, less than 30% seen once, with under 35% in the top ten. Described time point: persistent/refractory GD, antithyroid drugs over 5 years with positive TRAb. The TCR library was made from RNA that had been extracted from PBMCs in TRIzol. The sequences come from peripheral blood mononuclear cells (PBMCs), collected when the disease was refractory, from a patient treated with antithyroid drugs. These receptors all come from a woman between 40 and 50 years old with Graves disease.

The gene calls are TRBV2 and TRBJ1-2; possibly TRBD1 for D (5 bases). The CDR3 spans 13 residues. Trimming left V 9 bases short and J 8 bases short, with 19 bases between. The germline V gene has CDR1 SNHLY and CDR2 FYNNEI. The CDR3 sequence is CARSSVREGGYTF. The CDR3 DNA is TGTGCCAGGTCGTCTGTCAGGGAAGGCGGCTACACCTTC. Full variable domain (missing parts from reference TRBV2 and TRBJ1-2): EPEVTQTPSHQVTQMGQEVILRCVPISNHLYFYWYRQILGQKVEFLVSFYNNEISEKSEIFDDQFSVERPDGSNFTLKIRSTKLEDSAMYFCARSSVREGGYTFGSGTRLTVV.

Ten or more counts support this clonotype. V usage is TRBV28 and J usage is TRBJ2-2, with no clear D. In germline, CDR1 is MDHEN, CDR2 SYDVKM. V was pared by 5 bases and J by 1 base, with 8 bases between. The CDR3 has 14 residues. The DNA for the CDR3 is TGTGCCAGCAGTAAGACCGTGAACACCGGGGAGCTGTTTTTT. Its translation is CASSKTVNTGELFF.

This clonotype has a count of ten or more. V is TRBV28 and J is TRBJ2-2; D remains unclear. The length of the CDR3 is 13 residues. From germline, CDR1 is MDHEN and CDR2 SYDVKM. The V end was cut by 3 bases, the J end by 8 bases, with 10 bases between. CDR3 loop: CASSFRYGGELFF. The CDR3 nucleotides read TGTGCCAGCAGTTTCCGTTACGGAGGGGAGCTGTTTTTT.

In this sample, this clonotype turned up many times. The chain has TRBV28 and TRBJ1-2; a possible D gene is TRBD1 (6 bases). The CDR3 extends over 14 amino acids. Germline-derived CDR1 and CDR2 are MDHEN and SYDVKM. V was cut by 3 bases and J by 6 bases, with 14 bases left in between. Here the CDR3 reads CASSFLMGGHGYTF. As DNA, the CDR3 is TGTGCCAGCAGTTTTTTGATGGGGGGCCATGGCTACACCTTC.

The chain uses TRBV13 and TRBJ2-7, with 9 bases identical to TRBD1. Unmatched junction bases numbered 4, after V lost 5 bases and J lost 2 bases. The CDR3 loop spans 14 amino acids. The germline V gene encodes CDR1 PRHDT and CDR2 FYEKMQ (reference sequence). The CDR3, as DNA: TGTGCCAGCAGCACAAGGACAGGGGCCTACGAGCAGTACTTC. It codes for CASSTRTGAYEQYF. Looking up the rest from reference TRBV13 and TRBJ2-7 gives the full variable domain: AAGVIQSPRHLIKEKRETATLKCYPIPRHDTVYWYQQGPGQDPQFLISFYEKMQSDKGSIPDRFSAQQFSDYHSELNMSSLELGDSALYFCASSTRTGAYEQYFGPGTRLTVT.

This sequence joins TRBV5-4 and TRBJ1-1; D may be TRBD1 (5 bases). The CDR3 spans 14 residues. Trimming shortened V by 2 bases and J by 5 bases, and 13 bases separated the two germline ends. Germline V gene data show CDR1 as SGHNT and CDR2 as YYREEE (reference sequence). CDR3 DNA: TGTGCCAGCAGCTTCTCAGGGTTTGGTACTGAAGCTTTCTTT. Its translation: CASSFSGFGTEAFF. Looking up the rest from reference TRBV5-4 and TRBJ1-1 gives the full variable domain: ETGVTQSPTHLIKTRGQQVTLRCSSQSGHNTVSWYQQALGQGPQFIFQYYREEENGRGNFPPRFSGLQFPNYSSELNVNALELDDSALYLCASSFSGFGTEAFFGQGTRLTVV.

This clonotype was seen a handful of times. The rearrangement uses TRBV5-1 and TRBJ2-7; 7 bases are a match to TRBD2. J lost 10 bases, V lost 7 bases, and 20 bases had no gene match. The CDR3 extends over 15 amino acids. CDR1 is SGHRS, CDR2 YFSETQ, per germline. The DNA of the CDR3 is TGCGCCAGCGGGCAATCGTGGGGGGGTCGATCCAGACAGTACTTC. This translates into CASGQSWGGRSRQYF.

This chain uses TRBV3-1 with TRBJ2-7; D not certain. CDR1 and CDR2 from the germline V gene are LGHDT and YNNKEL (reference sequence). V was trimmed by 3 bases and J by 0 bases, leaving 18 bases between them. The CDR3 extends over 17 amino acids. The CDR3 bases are TGTGCCAGCAGCCATCAGACTCTGGGTTATGACTCCTACGAGCAGTACTTC. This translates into CASSHQTLGYDSYEQYF.

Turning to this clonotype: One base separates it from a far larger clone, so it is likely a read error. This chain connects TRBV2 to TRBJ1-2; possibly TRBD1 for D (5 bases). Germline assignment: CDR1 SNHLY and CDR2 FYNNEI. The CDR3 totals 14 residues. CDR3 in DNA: TGTCCCAGCAGGCCGACCCTAGGGGACTATGGCTACACCTTC. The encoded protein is CPSRPTLGDYGYTF.

The chain's CDR3 is CASSHGTSRQETQYF. CDR3 DNA: TGTGCCAGCAGCCACGGGACTAGCCGACAAGAGACCCAGTACTTC. The rearrangement links TRBV7-6 to TRBJ2-5; 9 bases fit TRBD2. The V gene end was trimmed by 5 bases and the J gene end by 2 bases; junction bases not matched to a gene: 6. This CDR3 is built from 15 residues. Per germline, CDR1 SGHVS and CDR2 FNYEAQ.

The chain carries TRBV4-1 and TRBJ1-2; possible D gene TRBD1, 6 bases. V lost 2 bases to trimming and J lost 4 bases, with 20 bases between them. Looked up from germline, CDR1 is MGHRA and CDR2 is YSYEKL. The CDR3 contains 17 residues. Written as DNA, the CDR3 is TGCGCCAGCAGCCAACATATAACAGGGTTCCTGGGCTATGGCTACACCTTC. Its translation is CASSQHITGFLGYGYTF.

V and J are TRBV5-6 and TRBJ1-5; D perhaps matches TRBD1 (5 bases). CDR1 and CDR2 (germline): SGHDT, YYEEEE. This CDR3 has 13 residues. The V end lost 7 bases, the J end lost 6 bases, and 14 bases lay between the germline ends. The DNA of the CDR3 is TGTGCCAGCGGATCTGGGGGTGGTCAGCCCCAGCATTTT. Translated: CASGSGGGQPQHF.

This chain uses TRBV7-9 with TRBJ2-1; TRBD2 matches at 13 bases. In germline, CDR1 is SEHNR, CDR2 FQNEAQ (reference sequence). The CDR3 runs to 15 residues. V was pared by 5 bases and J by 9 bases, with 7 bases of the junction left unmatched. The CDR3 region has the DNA TGTGCCAGCAGCCCTCCAGGACTAGCGGGGGCTGAGCAGTTCTTC. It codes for CASSPPGLAGAEQFF.

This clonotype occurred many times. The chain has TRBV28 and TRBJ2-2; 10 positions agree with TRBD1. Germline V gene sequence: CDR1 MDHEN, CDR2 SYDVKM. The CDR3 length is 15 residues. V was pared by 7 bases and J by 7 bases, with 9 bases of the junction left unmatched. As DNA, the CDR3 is TGTGCCAGCACCGCCGGGACAGGGGATAACGGGGAGCTGTTTTTT. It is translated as CASTAGTGDNGELFF.

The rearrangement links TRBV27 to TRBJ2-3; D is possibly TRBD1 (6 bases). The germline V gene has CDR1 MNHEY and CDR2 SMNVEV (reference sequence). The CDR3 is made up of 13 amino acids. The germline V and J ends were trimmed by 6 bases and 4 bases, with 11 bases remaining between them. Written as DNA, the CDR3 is TGTGCCAGCAGACTACAGGGACCAGATACGCAGTATTTT. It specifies CASRLQGPDTQYF.

CDR3 amino acids: CASSLASGSQYF. DNA for the CDR3: TGTGCCAGCAGCTTAGCGTCAGGGTCTCAGTACTTC. The chain combines TRBV7-9 with TRBJ2-4, with D perhaps TRBD1 (5 bases). With 0 bases removed from V and 12 bases from J, the gap between germline ends came to 9 bases. Per the germline V gene, CDR1 is SEHNR and CDR2 is FQNEAQ (reference sequence). The CDR3 loop spans 12 amino acids. Together with reference TRBV7-9 and TRBJ2-4, the CDR3 gives the full variable domain: DTGVSQNPRHKITKRGQNVTFRCDPISEHNRLYWYRQTLGQGPEFLTYFQNEAQLEKSRLLSDRFSAERPKGSFSTLEIQRTEQGDSAMYLCASSLASGSQYFGAGTRLSVL.

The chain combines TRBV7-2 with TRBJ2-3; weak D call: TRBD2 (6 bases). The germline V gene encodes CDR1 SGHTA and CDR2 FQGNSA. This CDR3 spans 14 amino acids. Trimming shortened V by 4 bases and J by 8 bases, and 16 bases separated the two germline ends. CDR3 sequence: CASSSLGREATQYF. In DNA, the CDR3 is TGTGCCAGCAGCTCACTAGGGCGGGAAGCTACGCAGTATTTT.

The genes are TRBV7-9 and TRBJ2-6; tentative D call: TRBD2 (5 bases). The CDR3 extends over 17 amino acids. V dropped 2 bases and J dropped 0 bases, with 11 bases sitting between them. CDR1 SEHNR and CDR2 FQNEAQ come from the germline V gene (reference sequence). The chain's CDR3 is CASSLTRVGSGANVLTF. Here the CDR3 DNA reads TGTGCCAGCAGCTTAACTAGGGTAGGCTCTGGGGCCAACGTCCTGACTTTC. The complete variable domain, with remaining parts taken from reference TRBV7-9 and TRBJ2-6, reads DTGVSQNPRHKITKRGQNVTFRCDPISEHNRLYWYRQTLGQGPEFLTYFQNEAQLEKSRLLSDRFSAERPKGSFSTLEIQRTEQGDSAMYLCASSLTRVGSGANVLTFGAGSRLTVL.

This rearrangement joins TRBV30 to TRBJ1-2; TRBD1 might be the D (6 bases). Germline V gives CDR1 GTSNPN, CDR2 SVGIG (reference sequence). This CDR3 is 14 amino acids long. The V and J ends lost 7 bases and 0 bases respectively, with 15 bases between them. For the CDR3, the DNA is TGTGCCTCTTATCGGGACAAAACTAACTATGGCTACACCTTC. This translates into CASYRDKTNYGYTF.

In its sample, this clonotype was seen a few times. DNA for the CDR3: TGTGCCAGCAGCTTAATCGTTGGAGATACGCAGTATTTT. Its translation is CASSLIVGDTQYF. This chain uses TRBV11-2 with TRBJ2-3; D ambiguous. CDR3 length: 13 amino acids. Trimming shortened V by 2 bases and J by 5 bases, and 8 bases separated the two germline ends. The germline gives CDR1 SGHAT, CDR2 FQNNGV.